This T cell receptor (beta chain) was found in a study of cytomegalovirus exposure and HLA in healthy donors. The V gene's germline CDR1 is LNHDA and CDR2 SQIVND (reference sequence). This CDR3 contains 15 residues. Trimming cost V 3 bases and J 6 bases, with 18 bases left between them. Both 60 Vbeta primers and 13 Jbeta primers went into the PCR. Repertoires were generated with immunoSEQ multiplex PCR, while TCRdb's copy carries only in-frame clones and drops some. The sample holds 63,000 or so clones. This TCR was recovered from a boy aged 10-17 years in good health and CMV-seronegative. The sequencing input was PBMCs. The V gene is TRBV19, the J gene TRBJ2-7; tentatively, D is TRBD1 (5 bases). The CDR3 is CASSMTHSGSSEQYF. In DNA, the CDR3 is TGTGCCAGTAGTATGACGCATTCAGGGTCGAGCGAGCAGTACTTC.